Following are 14 T cell receptor beta chains from one sample sequenced in a study of shared clonotypes between healthy human individuals. Produced via immunoSEQ multiplex PCR; TCRdb's table is partial and in-frame only. In the table there are about a million clones, about 75% of which are singletons. The sample consisted of memory CD4+ T cells sorted from blood. Subset reported: CD45RA-negative fraction. These receptors originate from a man aged 18 to 30 in good health.

The rearrangement joins TRBV6-1 to TRBJ2-7, with 9 bases identical to TRBD1. V was clipped by 9 bases and J by 9 bases; unmatched bases: 12. Germline CDR1 and CDR2: MNHNS and SASEGT. This CDR3 has 13 residues. DNA for the CDR3: TGTGCCAGTTCCCGGGACAGGGTCGATGTGCAGTACTTC. As protein: CASSRDRVDVQYF.

The chain couples TRBV7-9 to TRBJ1-1; D gene ambiguous. This CDR3 comprises 15 residues. Germline values: CDR1 SEHNR, CDR2 FQNEAQ (reference sequence). Trimming cost V 5 bases and J 6 bases, with 19 bases left between them. Here the CDR3 reads CASSPGWERLAEAFF. Written as DNA, the CDR3 is TGTGCCAGCAGCCCGGGATGGGAGCGGTTAGCTGAAGCTTTCTTT.

This clone has more than one count but fewer than ten. The CDR3, as DNA: TGTGCCAGCAGCCAGGGACCTCCTCCTAGCAATCAGCCCCAGCATTTT. It translates to CASSQGPPPSNQPQHF. The chain employs TRBV5-6 and TRBJ1-5; TRBD1 is a possible D gene (5 bases). CDR1 is SGHDT, CDR2 YYEEEE, per germline. The CDR3 has 16 residues. Trimming stripped 4 bases from V and 0 bases from J, with 14 bases between.

CDR3: CASSPSSGRRYYNEQFF. CDR3 DNA sequence: TGTGCCAGCAGCCCGTCTAGCGGGAGGCGCTATTACAATGAGCAGTTCTTC. V gene TRBV14 combines with J gene TRBJ2-1; 11 nucleotides align to TRBD2. The germline V gene encodes CDR1 SGHDN and CDR2 FVKESK. The V segment lost 4 bases and the J segment 4 bases; nucleotides outside the gene matches: 9. The CDR3 loop spans 17 amino acids.

This chain uses TRBV7-2 with TRBJ2-1; D is perhaps TRBD2 (5 bases). The V and J ends lost 7 bases and 4 bases respectively, with 11 bases between them. Germline CDR1 SGHTA, CDR2 FQGNSA. This CDR3 region has 13 residues. The CDR3 sequence is CASIEGRYNEQFF. CDR3 nucleotides: TGTGCCAGCATAGAAGGGAGATACAATGAGCAGTTCTTC.

CDR3 DNA sequence: TGTGCCAGCAGCTTAGACGGGCGGGGGCAAGGGGACTATGGCTACACCTTC. Translation: CASSLDGRGQGDYGYTF. V usage is TRBV7-9 and J usage is TRBJ1-2; TRBD1 is a possible D gene (6 bases). Per the germline V gene, CDR1 is SEHNR and CDR2 is FQNEAQ (reference sequence). With 1 base removed from V and 3 bases from J, the gap between germline ends came to 18 bases. The CDR3 contains 17 residues. Using reference TRBV7-9 and TRBJ1-2 for the parts outside the CDR3, the full variable domain is DTGVSQNPRHKITKRGQNVTFRCDPISEHNRLYWYRQTLGQGPEFLTYFQNEAQLEKSRLLSDRFSAERPKGSFSTLEIQRTEQGDSAMYLCASSLDGRGQGDYGYTFGSGTRLTVV.

The chain links TRBV28 to TRBJ2-5, with D perhaps TRBD1 or TRBD2 (5 bases each). V shed 7 bases and J shed 4 bases, with 22 bases lying between them. CDR1 is MDHEN, CDR2 SYDVKM, per germline. The CDR3 sequence is 16 residues long. In nucleotides, the CDR3 is TGTGCCAGCACCCCCCGGGGCGGAATAGGAGCAGAGACCCAGTACTTC. It translates to CASTPRGGIGAETQYF.

This chain links TRBV30 with TRBJ2-1, with a tentative D call TRBD2 (6 bases). Germline-derived CDR1 and CDR2 are GTSNPN and SVGIG (reference sequence). The CDR3 loop spans 15 amino acids. The V end lost 5 bases, the J end lost 5 bases, and 19 bases lay between the germline ends. The CDR3 DNA reads TGTGCCTGGGGAGTGGGCGGGGCAAGAGACAATGAGCAGTTCTTC. Its translation is CAWGVGGARDNEQFF.

The rearrangement links TRBV10-3 to TRBJ2-7, with TRBD2 matching over 10 bases. V was clipped by 2 bases and J by 0 bases; unmatched bases: 4. Per germline, CDR1 ENHRY and CDR2 SYGVKD. This CDR3 has 16 amino acids. The CDR3 spells CAISEVASGSSYEQYF. In DNA, the CDR3 is TGTGCCATCAGTGAGGTCGCTAGCGGGAGCTCCTACGAGCAGTACTTC.

This clone was seen a few times. In DNA, the CDR3 is TGTGCCAGCAGTGTGTCAGGGGGCCGCTCGCAGTATTTT. Translated: CASSVSGGRSQYF. The chain employs TRBV6-1 and TRBJ2-3, with 8 nucleotides matching TRBD1. Germline V CDR1 and CDR2: MNHNS, SASEGT. This CDR3 spans 13 amino acids. Trimming removed 4 bases from V and 10 bases from J; junction bases left unmatched: 7.

The chain uses TRBV30 and TRBJ2-7; TRBD1 is a possible D gene (6 bases). V was pared by 1 base and J by 4 bases, with 14 bases between. The CDR3 totals 14 residues. The germline V gene has CDR1 GTSNPN and CDR2 SVGIG (reference sequence). In DNA form, the CDR3 reads TGTGCCTGGAGTGCCAGGGGTATCCCTTACGAGCAGTACTTC. Protein product: CAWSARGIPYEQYF.

The chain is built from TRBV7-2 and TRBJ2-4; no definite D call. The CDR3 spans 14 residues. CDR1 and CDR2 from the germline V gene are SGHTA and FQGNSA. The V gene lost 5 bases and the J gene lost 0 bases, with 8 bases spanning the gap. The CDR3: CASSQYIAKNIQYF. The CDR3 coding sequence is TGTGCCAGCAGCCAGTATATAGCCAAAAACATTCAGTACTTC.

The chain is built from TRBV6-5 and TRBJ1-2; tentative D call: TRBD1 (5 bases). V was shortened by 6 bases and J by 2 bases, with 16 bases between the two germline ends. Germline CDR1 is MNHEY and CDR2 is SVGAGI. The CDR3 runs 15 residues. The DNA of the CDR3 is TGTGCCAGCAGCAAGAGTGGGGCTTCAAACTATGGCTACACCTTC. Residues: CASSKSGASNYGYTF.

On this clone itself: This probably arose from a read error, given a far larger clone one base away. Other DNA sequences within the sample encode an identical CDR3. CDR3 nucleotides: TGTGCCTGGAGTGGGCTAGCGGACGGGGAGCTGTTTTTC. Protein sequence: CAWSGLADGELFF. The chain links TRBV30 to TRBJ2-2, with 7 bases matching TRBD2. The germline V gene has CDR1 GTSNPN and CDR2 SVGIG (reference sequence). CDR3 length: 13 amino acids. Complete variable domain (other parts from reference TRBV30 and TRBJ2-2): SQTIHQWPATLVQPVGSPLSLECTVEGTSNPNLYWYRQAAGRGLQLLFYSVGIGQISSEVPQNLSASRPQDRQFILSSKKLLLSDSGFYLCAWSGLADGELFFGEGSRLTVL.